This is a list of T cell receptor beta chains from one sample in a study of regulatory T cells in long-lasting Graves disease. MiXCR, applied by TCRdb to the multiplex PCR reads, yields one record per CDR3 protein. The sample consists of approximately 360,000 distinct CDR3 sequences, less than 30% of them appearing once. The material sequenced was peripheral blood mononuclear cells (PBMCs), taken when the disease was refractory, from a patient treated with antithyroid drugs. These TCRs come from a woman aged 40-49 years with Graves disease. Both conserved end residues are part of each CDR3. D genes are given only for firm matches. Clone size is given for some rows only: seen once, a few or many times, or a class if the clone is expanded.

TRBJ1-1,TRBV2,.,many,CASSLRDTSNTEAFF,TGTGCCAGCAGTCTACGGGACACCTCGAACACTGAAGCTTTCTTT
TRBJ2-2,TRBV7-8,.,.,CASSYPRGNTGELFF,TGTGCCAGCAGCTACCCCCGGGGGAACACCGGGGAGCTGTTTTTT
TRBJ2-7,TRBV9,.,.,CASSPVFGVAPEQYF,TGTGCCAGCAGCCCCGTGTTTGGAGTTGCGCCGGAGCAGTACTTC
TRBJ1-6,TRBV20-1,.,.,CSARVERGVAPLHF,TGCAGTGCTAGAGTGGAAAGGGGGGTAGCACCCCTCCACTTT
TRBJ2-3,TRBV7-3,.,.,CASSQTAPLGGTDTQYF,TGTGCCAGCAGCCAAACAGCCCCACTAGGCGGCACAGATACGCAGTATTTT
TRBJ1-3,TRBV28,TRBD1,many,CASSTAGQGGNTIYF,TGTGCCAGCAGCACCGCGGGACAGGGGGGAAACACCATATATTTT
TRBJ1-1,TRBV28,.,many,CASSFHVGQRIEAFF,TGTGCCAGCAGTTTTCATGTCGGGCAGCGGATCGAAGCTTTCTTT
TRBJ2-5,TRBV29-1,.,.,CSVDGTNF,TGCAGCGTTGACGGCACTAACTTC
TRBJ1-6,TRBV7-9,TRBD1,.,CASSFGTGLSPLHF,TGCGCCAGCAGCTTCGGGACAGGGCTCTCACCCCTCCACTTT
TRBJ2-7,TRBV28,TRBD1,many,CASRKGSGQGARVEQYF,TGTGCCAGCAGAAAAGGTTCCGGACAGGGGGCGCGGGTCGAGCAGTACTTC
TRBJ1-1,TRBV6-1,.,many,CASSETNRDTEAFF,TGTGCCAGCAGTGAGACCAACAGGGACACTGAAGCTTTCTTT
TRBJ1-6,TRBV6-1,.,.,CASTPPGQYNSPLHF,TGTGCCAGCACGCCTCCGGGGCAATATAATTCACCCCTCCACTTT
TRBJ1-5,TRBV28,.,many,CASSYTNQPQHF,TGTGCCAGCAGCTACACCAATCAGCCCCAGCATTTT
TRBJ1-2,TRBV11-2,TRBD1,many,CASSNNRGRMGYTF,TGTGCCAGCAGCAATAACAGGGGGCGCATGGGCTACACCTTC
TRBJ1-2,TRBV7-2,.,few,CASSLPGGYGYTF,TGTGCCAGCAGCTTACCTGGGGGGTATGGCTACACCTTC
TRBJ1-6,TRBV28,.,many,CASSSPIGSSLHF,TGTGCCAGCAGTAGCCCCATAGGGTCATCCCTCCACTTT
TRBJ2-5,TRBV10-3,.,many,CAISATAGETQYF,TGTGCCATCAGTGCCACTGCCGGAGAGACCCAGTACTTC
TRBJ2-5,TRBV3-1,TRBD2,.,CASNEREEETQYF,TGTGCCAGCAACGAGCGGGAAGAAGAGACCCAGTACTTC
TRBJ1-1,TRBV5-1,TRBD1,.,CASSLWTGPPTMNTEAFF,TGCGCCAGCAGCTTATGGACAGGGCCTCCCACTATGAACACTGAAGCTTTCTTT
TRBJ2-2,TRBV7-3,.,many,CASSLTGLSGELFF,TGTGCCAGCAGCTTAACAGGGTTATCCGGGGAGCTGTTTTTT
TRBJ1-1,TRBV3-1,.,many,CASSHGRNTEAFF,TGTGCCAGCAGCCACGGACGGAACACTGAAGCTTTCTTT
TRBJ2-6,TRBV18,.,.,CASSPPGAGANVLTF,TGTGCCAGCTCACCACCGGGAGCTGGGGCCAACGTCCTGACTTTC
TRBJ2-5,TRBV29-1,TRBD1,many,CSVEVGTGTQETQYF,TGCAGCGTTGAAGTTGGGACAGGAACCCAAGAGACCCAGTACTTC
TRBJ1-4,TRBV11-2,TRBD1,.,CASSLVGTGGPTDEKLFF,TGTGCCAGCAGCTTAGTCGGGACAGGGGGCCCAACTGATGAAAAACTGTTTTTT